This is a list of T cell receptor beta chains from one sample in a study of T cells in narcolepsy. Measured with immunoSEQ multiplex PCR; TCRdb has only the in-frame clones, and not every one. The sample consists of 27,000 or so clones, about 87% of them appearing once. Specimen: memory (CD45RA-) CD4+ T cells from blood. These receptors originate from a human donor in good health. CDR3s include the opening cysteine and the closing phenylalanine or tryptophan. The order of the fields is V gene, J gene, clone size, D gene, CDR3 DNA, CDR3 protein. D genes are given only for firm matches. Not every row has a clone size; where given, it reads once, few, many or a size class.

TRBV6-5	TRBJ2-5	NA	TRBD2	TGTGCCAGCAGTTACGGGAGGGAAGAGACCCAGTACTTC	CASSYGREETQYF
TRBV29-1	TRBJ1-2	once	NA	TGCAGCGTGGAAATCCCACCCTATGGCTACACCTTC	CSVEIPPYGYTF
TRBV9	TRBJ2-6	NA	NA	TGTGCCAGCAGCCTCGGGGGAGGGGCCAACGTCCTGACTTTC	CASSLGGGANVLTF
TRBV18	TRBJ2-7	NA	NA	TGTGCCAGCTCCCCACCGGGGGGCGCCGAGCAGTACTTC	CASSPPGGAEQYF
TRBV29-1	TRBJ1-2	NA	NA	TGCAGCGTTGAACCCCAGGGCGACGGGGCCTATGGCTACACCTTC	CSVEPQGDGAYGYTF
TRBV20-1	TRBJ2-7	NA	NA	TGCAGTGCTAGTCGGGACCACGAGCAGTACTTC	CSASRDHEQYF
TRBV6-5	TRBJ1-1	few	NA	TGTGCCAGCAGTACAGGGTCTCGGGCTTTCTTT	CASSTGSRAFF
TRBV7-6	TRBJ2-3	NA	NA	TGTGCCAGCAGCCCCCGGGCCTCGGCGGCAGATACGCAGTATTTT	CASSPRASAADTQYF
TRBV19	TRBJ2-7	NA	NA	TGTGCCAGTAGTATCCGGGGTTTTAGGGACGAGCAGTACTTC	CASSIRGFRDEQYF
TRBV7-2	TRBJ2-1	NA	NA	TGTGCCAGCAGCACGGGCCCCGTAGGGCAGTTCTTC	CASSTGPVGQFF
TRBV28	TRBJ1-2	NA	TRBD1	TGTGCCAGCAGCCGAGACGACAGGGTTCAAGGCTACACCTTC	CASSRDDRVQGYTF
TRBV5-8	TRBJ1-2	NA	NA	TGTGCCAGCAGCTTGGAAAAGGGGTCCAGCTATGGCTACACCTTC	CASSLEKGSSYGYTF
TRBV6-6	TRBJ1-3	NA	NA	TGTGCCAGCAGGAAGGTCACAGGGTCTGGAAACACCATATATTTT	CASRKVTGSGNTIYF
TRBV5-4	TRBJ1-2	NA	TRBD1	TGTGCCAGCAGCTGGGTTCGACAGGGAAATTATAGCTACACCTTC	CASSWVRQGNYSYTF
TRBV6-5	TRBJ1-1	NA	NA	TGTGCCAGCAGTTACGAGAGGGGGAAGACGAACACTGAAGCTTTCTTT	CASSYERGKTNTEAFF
TRBV10-3	TRBJ2-1	NA	NA	TGTGCCACCTGGAGGGGCTCCTACAATGAGCAGTTCTTC	CATWRGSYNEQFF
TRBV6-5	TRBJ2-7	NA	NA	TGTGCCAGCAGAGGGGGGGAGAGCTCCTACGAGCAGTACTTC	CASRGGESSYEQYF
TRBV4-3	TRBJ1-2	NA	NA	TGCGCCAGCAGCCAAGGACGTCGGGCAGGGGCATATGGCTACACCTTC	CASSQGRRAGAYGYTF
TRBV15	TRBJ2-3	NA	NA	TGTGCCACCAGCAGGACCGCTAGCACAGATACGCAGTATTTT	CATSRTASTDTQYF
TRBV7-3	TRBJ1-2	NA	NA	TGTGCCAGCAGCTTAGGCCGACAGGCCCCCTATGGCTACACCTTC	CASSLGRQAPYGYTF
TRBV5-1	TRBJ1-1	NA	TRBD1	TGCGCCAGCAGCCAACGCCAGGTGCAGGGGGGCACTGAAGCTTTCTTT	CASSQRQVQGGTEAFF
TRBV30	TRBJ1-4	NA	TRBD1	TGTGCCTGGAGTATACTTACAGGGGGCAGGGAAAAACTGTTTTTT	CAWSILTGGREKLFF
TRBV11-2	TRBJ1-3	NA	NA	TGTGCCAGCAGCCCTCTGGCGTCTGGAAACACCATATATTTT	CASSPLASGNTIYF
TRBV21-1	TRBJ2-3	NA	NA	TGTGCCAGCAGCAACTGGCCCTTCGAAAGTGCCATTAGGGGGGCGCTCAATACGCAGTATTTT	CASSNWPFESAIRGALNTQYF
TRBV19	TRBJ1-5	NA	NA	TGTGCCAGTAGTATTACTGGCAGGGAGTCGGATCAGCCCCAGCATTTT	CASSITGRESDQPQHF
TRBV5-1	TRBJ1-1	NA	NA	TGCGCCAGCAGCTTGGATGGGATCACTGAAGCTTTCTTT	CASSLDGITEAFF
TRBV7-2	TRBJ2-2	NA	TRBD2	TGTGCCAGCAGCTCCGGACTAGCAGGTCCCTCCGGGGAGCTGTTTTTT	CASSSGLAGPSGELFF
TRBV6-6	TRBJ1-2	NA	TRBD1	TGTGCCAGCAGTTACGTTGGGACAGGCCCGACCGGTGGCTACACCTTC	CASSYVGTGPTGGYTF
TRBV29-1	TRBJ1-4	NA	TRBD1	TGCAGCGTACTAAACAGGACAGGAGGACTCAATGAAAAACTGTTTTTT	CSVLNRTGGLNEKLFF
TRBV19	TRBJ2-5	NA	NA	TGTGCCAGTAGTCCCCGGACTCAAGGGACCCAGTACTTC	CASSPRTQGTQYF
TRBV5-1	TRBJ2-3	NA	NA	TGCGCCAGCAGCTTGGCCGGGGCAGCCTCTATCGATACGCAGTATTTT	CASSLAGAASIDTQYF
TRBV28	TRBJ2-2	NA	NA	TGTGCCAGCAGTTATAGCGGGAACACCGGGGAGCTGTTTTTT	CASSYSGNTGELFF
TRBV7-7	TRBJ2-1	NA	NA	TGTGCTAGCAGCTTAGGTGGGACGGACAATGAGCAGTTCTTC	CASSLGGTDNEQFF
TRBV5-1	TRBJ2-5	few	NA	TGCGCCAGCAGCTTGTGGCAGGTCCAAGAGACCCAGTACTTC	CASSLWQVQETQYF
TRBV6-5	TRBJ1-5	NA	TRBD1	TGTGCCAGCAGCGCTCTAAGGGGGCAAAGAGTTTCCCAGCATTTT	CASSALRGQRVSQHF
TRBV5-1	TRBJ1-1	NA	TRBD1	TGCGCCAGCAGCCCACAGGGGAGGGGTGAAGCTTTCTTT	CASSPQGRGEAFF
TRBV30	TRBJ1-2	few	TRBD1	TGTGCCTGGAGTAGTCACAGGGGGCAAGGTGGCTACACCTTC	CAWSSHRGQGGYTF
TRBV18	TRBJ1-5	NA	NA	TGTGCCAGCTCACCACTTATGGCAGGCCGACCCCAGCATTTT	CASSPLMAGRPQHF
TRBV7-9	TRBJ1-3	NA	TRBD1	TGTGCCAGCAGCTTAAGGACAGGGGCAGGAAACACCATATATTTT	CASSLRTGAGNTIYF
TRBV2	TRBJ2-2	NA	TRBD2	TGTGCCGGAGGAGGGCGGGGGAGCGCCGGGGAGCTGTTTTTT	CAGGGRGSAGELFF
TRBV6-6	TRBJ2-3	NA	NA	TGTGCCAGCAGTTACGTAGAAAGGGGCACAGATACGCAGTATTTT	CASSYVERGTDTQYF
TRBV19	TRBJ2-1	NA	TRBD2	TGTGCCAGTAGTCCCGTGTTTGGTAGCGGGAGGGGCTCCTACAATGAGCAGTTCTTC	CASSPVFGSGRGSYNEQFF
TRBV18	TRBJ2-2	NA	NA	TGTGCCAGCTCACGGGAGACCCGCGGGGAGCTGTTTTTT	CASSRETRGELFF
TRBV5-4	TRBJ2-7	NA	NA	TGTGCCAGCAGCTCGTCTCGGGGACTCCCCATTCACGAGCAGTACTTC	CASSSSRGLPIHEQYF
TRBV7-2	TRBJ1-1	NA	NA	TGTGCCAGCAGCTTAGTATGGGAGAAGGCTTTCTTT	CASSLVWEKAFF
TRBV11-3	TRBJ1-6	NA	NA	TGTGCCAGCAGCCTTGGCGTGGGACGTGGATCACCCCTCCACTTT	CASSLGVGRGSPLHF
TRBV6-5	TRBJ2-7	NA	TRBD1	TGTGCCAGCACCCCGGGGACAGCTTACGAGCAGTACTTC	CASTPGTAYEQYF
TRBV19	TRBJ1-1	few	NA	TGTGCCAGTACCCCCGGAGGAGGCTTTGAAGCTTTCTTT	CASTPGGGFEAFF
TRBV6-1	TRBJ1-5	NA	TRBD1	TGTGCCAGCAGAGCGGACAGGGGCCTCAATCAGCCCCAGCATTTT	CASRADRGLNQPQHF
TRBV30	TRBJ1-4	once	NA	TGTGCCTGGGCCACACGGACTAATGAAAAACTGTTTTTT	CAWATRTNEKLFF
TRBV6-1	TRBJ1-5	NA	NA	TGTGCCAGCAGCGCAACTGATAGCAATCAGCCCCAGCATTTT	CASSATDSNQPQHF
TRBV19	TRBJ1-2	NA	NA	TGTGCCAGTAGTGCCTTGGGGAGCCCCCGGGATGGCTACACCTTC	CASSALGSPRDGYTF
TRBV6-1	TRBJ2-7	NA	TRBD1	TGTGCCAGCCGTCCCCGGGACAGGGGGTCCTACGAGCAGTACTTC	CASRPRDRGSYEQYF